Included here is one T cell receptor (beta chain) sequence, with context. Some clones are missing from TCRdb's copy, which holds only in-frame ones; the method was immunoSEQ multiplex PCR. The sample consists of about 98,000 clones, roughly nine tenths of them appearing once. The record originates from a study of T cell changes during pregnancy in multiple sclerosis. The CDR3 spans 15 residues. V shed 3 bases, J shed 0 bases, and the junction held 4 bases outside the gene matches. CDR1 is SGHAT and CDR2 is FQNNGV in the germline V gene. The sequence came from a female donor in good health, enrolled as a control in a pregnancy study. The sample here was peripheral blood, taken after pregnancy. The chain couples TRBV11-2 to TRBJ1-1, with TRBD1 identical over 7 bases. CDR3 coding DNA: TGTGCCAGCAGCTTCGGACAGGCGATGAACACTGAAGCTTTCTTT. Residues: CASSFGQAMNTEAFF.